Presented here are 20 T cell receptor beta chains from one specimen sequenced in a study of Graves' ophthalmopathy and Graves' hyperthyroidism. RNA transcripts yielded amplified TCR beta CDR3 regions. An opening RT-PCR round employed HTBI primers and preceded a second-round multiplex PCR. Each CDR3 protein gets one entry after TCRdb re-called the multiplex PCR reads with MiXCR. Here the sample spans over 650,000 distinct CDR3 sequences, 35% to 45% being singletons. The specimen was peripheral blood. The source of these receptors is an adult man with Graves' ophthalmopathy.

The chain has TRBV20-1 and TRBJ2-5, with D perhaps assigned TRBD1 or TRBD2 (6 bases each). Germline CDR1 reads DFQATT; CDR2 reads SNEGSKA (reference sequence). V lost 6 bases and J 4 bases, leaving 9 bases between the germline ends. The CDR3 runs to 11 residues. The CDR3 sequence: CSAGGAETQYF. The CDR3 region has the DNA TGCAGTGCGGGGGGCGCAGAGACCCAGTACTTC.

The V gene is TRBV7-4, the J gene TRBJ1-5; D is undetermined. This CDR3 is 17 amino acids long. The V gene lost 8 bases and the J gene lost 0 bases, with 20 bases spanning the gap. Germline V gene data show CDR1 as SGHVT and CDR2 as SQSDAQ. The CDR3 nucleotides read TGTGCCAGCTCACCAGGAAACGGGCTGTATAGCAATCAGCCCCAGCATTTT. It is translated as CASSPGNGLYSNQPQHF.

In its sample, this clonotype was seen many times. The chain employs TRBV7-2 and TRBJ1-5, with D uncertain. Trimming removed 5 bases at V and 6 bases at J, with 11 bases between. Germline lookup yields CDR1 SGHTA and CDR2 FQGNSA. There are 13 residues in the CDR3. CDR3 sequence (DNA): TGTGCCAGCAGCCCTGGGTTTGGTCAGCCCCAGCATTTT. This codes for CASSPGFGQPQHF.

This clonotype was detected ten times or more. The CDR3 nucleotides read TGTGCCAGCAGCGGCGGGACTAGCGTTTGGGAGACCCAGTACTTC. The encoded protein is CASSGGTSVWETQYF. V is TRBV2 and J is TRBJ2-5; 10 positions agree with TRBD2. The V gene end was trimmed by 6 bases and the J gene end by 5 bases; junction bases not matched to a gene: 9. The CDR3 is made up of 15 amino acids. Germline CDR1 SNHLY, CDR2 FYNNEI.

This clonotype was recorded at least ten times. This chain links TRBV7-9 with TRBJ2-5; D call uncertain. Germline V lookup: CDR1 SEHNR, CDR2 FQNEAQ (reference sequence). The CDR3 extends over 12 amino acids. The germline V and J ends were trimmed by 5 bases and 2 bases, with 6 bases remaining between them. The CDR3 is CASSAAQETQYF. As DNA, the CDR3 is TGTGCCAGCAGCGCGGCACAAGAGACCCAGTACTTC.

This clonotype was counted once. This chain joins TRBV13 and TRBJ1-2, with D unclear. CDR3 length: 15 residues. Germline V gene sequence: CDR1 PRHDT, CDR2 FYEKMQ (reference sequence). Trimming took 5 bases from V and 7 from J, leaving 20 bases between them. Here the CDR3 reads CASSHVGKVSGGYTF. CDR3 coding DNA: TGTGCCAGCAGCCATGTGGGGAAAGTCTCTGGTGGCTACACCTTC. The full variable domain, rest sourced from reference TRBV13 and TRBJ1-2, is AAGVIQSPRHLIKEKRETATLKCYPIPRHDTVYWYQQGPGQDPQFLISFYEKMQSDKGSIPDRFSAQQFSDYHSELNMSSLELGDSALYFCASSHVGKVSGGYTFGSGTRLTVV.

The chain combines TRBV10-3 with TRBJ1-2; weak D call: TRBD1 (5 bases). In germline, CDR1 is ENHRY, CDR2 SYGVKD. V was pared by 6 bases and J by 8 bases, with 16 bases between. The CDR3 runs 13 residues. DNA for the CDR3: TGTGCCATCAGCGCCCCAACGGGGGGAGGCTACACCTTC. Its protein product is CAISAPTGGGYTF.

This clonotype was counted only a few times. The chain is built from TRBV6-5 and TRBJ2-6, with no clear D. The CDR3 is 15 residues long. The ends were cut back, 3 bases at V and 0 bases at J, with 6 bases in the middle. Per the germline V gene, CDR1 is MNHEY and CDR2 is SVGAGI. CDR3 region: CASSYLASGANVLTF. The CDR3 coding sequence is TGTGCCAGCAGTTATTTGGCCTCTGGGGCCAACGTCCTGACTTTC.

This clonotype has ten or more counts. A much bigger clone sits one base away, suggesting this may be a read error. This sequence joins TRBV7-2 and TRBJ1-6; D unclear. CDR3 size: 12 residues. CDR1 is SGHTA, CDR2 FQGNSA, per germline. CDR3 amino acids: CASSLRVSPLYF. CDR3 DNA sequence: TGTGCCAGCAGCTTGCGGGTCTCACCCCTCTACTTT.

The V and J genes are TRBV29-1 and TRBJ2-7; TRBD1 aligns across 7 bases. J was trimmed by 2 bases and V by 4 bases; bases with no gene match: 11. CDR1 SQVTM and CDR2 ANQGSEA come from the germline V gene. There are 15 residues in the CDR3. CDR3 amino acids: CSVVDGTGDAYEQYF. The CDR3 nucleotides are TGCAGCGTTGTTGATGGAACAGGGGATGCCTACGAGCAGTACTTC.

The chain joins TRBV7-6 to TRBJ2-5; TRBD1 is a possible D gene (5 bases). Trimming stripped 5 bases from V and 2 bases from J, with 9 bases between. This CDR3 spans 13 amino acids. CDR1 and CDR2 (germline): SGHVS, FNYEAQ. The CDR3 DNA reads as TGTGCCAGCAGCCCGACAGCGCAAGAGACCCAGTACTTC. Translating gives CASSPTAQETQYF.

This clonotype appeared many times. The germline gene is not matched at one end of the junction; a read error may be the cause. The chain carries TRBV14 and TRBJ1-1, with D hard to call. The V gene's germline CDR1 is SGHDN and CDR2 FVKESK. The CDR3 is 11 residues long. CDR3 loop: CASSQNAEAFF. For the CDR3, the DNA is TGTGCCAGCAGCCAGAACGCTGAAGCTTTCTTT.

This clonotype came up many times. This CDR3 is CASSDTGAADEKLFF. The CDR3 nucleotides read TGTGCCAGTTCAGACACAGGGGCCGCGGATGAAAAACTGTTTTTT. This chain links TRBV19 with TRBJ1-4; the match to TRBD1 covers 7 bases. The CDR3 consists of 15 residues. V lost 8 bases and J lost 6; bases outside the gene matches: 12. Per the germline V gene, CDR1 is LNHDA and CDR2 is SQIVND (reference sequence). Variable domain in full (rest from reference TRBV19 and TRBJ1-4): DGGITQSPKYLFRKEGQNVTLSCEQNLNHDAMYWYRQDPGQGLRLIYYSQIVNDFQKGDIAEGYSVSREKKESFPLTVTSAQKNPTAFYLCASSDTGAADEKLFFGSGTQLSVL.

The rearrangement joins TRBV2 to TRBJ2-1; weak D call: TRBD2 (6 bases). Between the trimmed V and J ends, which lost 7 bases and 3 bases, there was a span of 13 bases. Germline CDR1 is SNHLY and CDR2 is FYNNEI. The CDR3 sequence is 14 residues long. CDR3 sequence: CASTGGHYYNEQFF. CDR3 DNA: TGTGCCAGCACCGGGGGTCACTACTACAATGAGCAGTTCTTC.

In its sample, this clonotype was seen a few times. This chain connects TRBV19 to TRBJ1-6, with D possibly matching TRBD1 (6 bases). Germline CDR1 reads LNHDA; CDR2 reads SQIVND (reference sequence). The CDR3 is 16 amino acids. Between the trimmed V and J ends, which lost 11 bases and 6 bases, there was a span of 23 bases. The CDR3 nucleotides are TGTGCCTGGAGTGTAGGGATGGGGGCGGGTAATTCACCCCTCCACTTT. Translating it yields CAWSVGMGAGNSPLHF.

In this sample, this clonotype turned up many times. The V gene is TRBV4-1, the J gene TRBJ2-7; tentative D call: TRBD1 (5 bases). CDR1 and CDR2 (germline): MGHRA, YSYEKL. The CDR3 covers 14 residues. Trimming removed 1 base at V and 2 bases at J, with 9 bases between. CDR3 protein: CASSQGRGTYEQYF. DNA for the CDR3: TGCGCCAGCAGCCAAGGAAGGGGAACCTACGAGCAGTACTTC.

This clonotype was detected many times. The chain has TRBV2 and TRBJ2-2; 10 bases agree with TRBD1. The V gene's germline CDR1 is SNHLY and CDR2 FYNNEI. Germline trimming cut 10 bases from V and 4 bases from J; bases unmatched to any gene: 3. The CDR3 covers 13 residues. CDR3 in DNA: TGTGCCACCCGGACAGGGGGCACCGGGGAGCTGTTTTTT. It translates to CATRTGGTGELFF.

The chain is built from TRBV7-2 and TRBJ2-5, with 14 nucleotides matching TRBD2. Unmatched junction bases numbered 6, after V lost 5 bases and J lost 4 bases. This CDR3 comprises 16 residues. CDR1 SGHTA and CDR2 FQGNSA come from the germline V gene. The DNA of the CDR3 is TGTGCCAGCAGCAAGACTAGCGGGGGGGCCGGAGAGACCCAGTACTTC. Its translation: CASSKTSGGAGETQYF.

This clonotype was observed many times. The CDR3 sequence: CASSVSAGGRETQYF. The CDR3 nucleotides read TGTGCCAGCAGCGTATCAGCGGGAGGGCGGGAGACCCAGTACTTC. This chain connects TRBV9 to TRBJ2-5; TRBD2 matches at 10 bases. The CDR3 spans 15 residues. With 1 base clipped from V and 5 bases from J, the junction kept 5 bases outside the gene matches. Germline CDR1 SGDLS, CDR2 YYNGEE.

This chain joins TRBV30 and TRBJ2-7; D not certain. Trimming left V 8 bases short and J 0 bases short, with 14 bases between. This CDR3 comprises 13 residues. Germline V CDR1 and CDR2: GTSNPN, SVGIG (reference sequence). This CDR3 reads CASTSLSSYEQYF. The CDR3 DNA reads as TGTGCCAGCACGAGCTTGAGCTCCTACGAGCAGTACTTC.